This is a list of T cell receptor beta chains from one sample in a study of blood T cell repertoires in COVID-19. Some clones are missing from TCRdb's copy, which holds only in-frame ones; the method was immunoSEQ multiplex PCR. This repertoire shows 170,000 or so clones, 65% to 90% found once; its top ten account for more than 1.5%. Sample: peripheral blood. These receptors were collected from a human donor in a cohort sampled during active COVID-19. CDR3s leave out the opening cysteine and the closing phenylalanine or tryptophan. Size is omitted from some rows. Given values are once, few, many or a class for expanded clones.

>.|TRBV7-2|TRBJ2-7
ASSSGTFYEQY
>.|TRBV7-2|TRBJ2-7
ASSSWTGGLYEQY
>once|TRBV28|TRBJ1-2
ASLTGPANGYT
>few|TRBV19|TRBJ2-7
ATEPEIGEQY
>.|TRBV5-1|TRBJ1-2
ASSLSWGTGGGYT
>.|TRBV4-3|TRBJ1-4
ASSQAGFNEKLF
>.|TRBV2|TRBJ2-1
ASSGGSGSYNEQF
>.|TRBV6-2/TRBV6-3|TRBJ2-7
ASSPHEGQY
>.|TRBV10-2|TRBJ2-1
ASSGTGQGINEQF
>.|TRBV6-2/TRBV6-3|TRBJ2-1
ASSLPSGISYNEQF
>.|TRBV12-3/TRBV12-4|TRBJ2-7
ASSSLSYEQY
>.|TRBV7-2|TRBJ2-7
ASSSTPGLSYEQY
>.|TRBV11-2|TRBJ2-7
ASSLGAGGRYEQY
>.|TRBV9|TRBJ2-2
ASSVTAGGDGELF
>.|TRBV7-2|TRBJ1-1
ASSLGRGVIYTEAF
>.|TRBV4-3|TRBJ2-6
ASSQEEQGSGANVLT
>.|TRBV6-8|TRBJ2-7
ASSSPGGGYEQY
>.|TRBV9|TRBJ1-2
ASSVTGYRGYT
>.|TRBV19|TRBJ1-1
ASSPGQGSTEAF
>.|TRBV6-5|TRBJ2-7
ASSQPDGGNYEQY
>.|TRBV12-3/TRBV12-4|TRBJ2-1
ASSLAQGKF
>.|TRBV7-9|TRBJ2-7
ASSLDGLAGGEQY
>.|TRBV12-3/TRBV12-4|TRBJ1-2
ASSFGYGYT
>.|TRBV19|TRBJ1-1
ASSPWAVNTEAF